Below are 5 T cell receptor beta chains sequenced from a single sample in a study of cytomegalovirus exposure and HLA in healthy donors. The PCR contained 60 Vbeta and 13 Jbeta primers. Sequencing used immunoSEQ multiplex PCR; TCRdb keeps in-frame clones, though not all of them. The sample lists some 160,000 clones; over 65% were seen once. The specimen was PBMCs. The receptors here all came from a man aged 55 to 70 in good health and CMV-seronegative.

The V call is TRBV5-5, the J call TRBJ2-2; perhaps TRBD1 as D (6 bases). V dropped 7 bases and J dropped 1 base, with 11 bases sitting between them. CDR3 length: 14 residues. The V gene's germline CDR1 is SGHKS and CDR2 YYEKEE (reference sequence). CDR3 in amino acids: CASDGRGNTGELFF. The CDR3 DNA sequence: TGTGCCAGCGATGGCAGGGGGAACACCGGGGAGCTGTTTTTT.

The genes are TRBV19 and TRBJ2-5, with 13 bases that match TRBD2. V shed 3 bases, J shed 2 bases, and the junction held 3 bases outside the gene matches. The germline V gene encodes CDR1 LNHDA and CDR2 SQIVND (reference sequence). This CDR3 has 16 residues. The DNA for the CDR3 is TGTGCCAGTAGTATCTGGACTAGCGGGGGACAAGAGACCCAGTACTTC. Translating it yields CASSIWTSGGQETQYF.

CDR3 DNA sequence: TGCGCCAGCACGTTCCAGGGGGCTGGTGGCACCGGGGAGCTGTTTTTT. It encodes CASTFQGAGGTGELFF. The chain employs TRBV5-1 and TRBJ2-2, with 8 nucleotides matching TRBD1. The V segment lost 6 bases and the J segment 4 bases; nucleotides outside the gene matches: 11. The CDR3 consists of 16 residues. Germline loops: CDR1 SGHRS, CDR2 YFSETQ. The complete variable domain, with remaining parts taken from reference TRBV5-1 and TRBJ2-2, reads KAGVTQTPRYLIKTRGQQVTLSCSPISGHRSVSWYQQTPGQGLQFLFEYFSETQRNKGNFPGRFSGRQFSNSRSEMNVSTLELGDSALYLCASTFQGAGGTGELFFGEGSRLTVL.

The J gene is TRBJ2-3, the V gene TRBV11-1; the D gene is possibly TRBD2 (5 bases). This CDR3 has 12 residues. Germline assignment: CDR1 SGHAT and CDR2 FQDESV (reference sequence). Trimming removed 4 bases at V and 5 bases at J, with 7 bases between. The CDR3 nucleotides are TGTGCCAGCAGCTCTGCGGGAGATACGCAGTATTTT. Translated, it gives CASSSAGDTQYF.

The chain is built from TRBV12-5 and TRBJ2-2; D unresolved. Germline lookup yields CDR1 LGHNT and CDR2 FRNRAP. V was shortened by 6 bases and J by 8 bases, with 22 bases between the two germline ends. The CDR3 contains 16 residues. The CDR3 nucleotides are TGTGCTAGTGGCCCAACCTGGGCGCGAGCCGTGGGGGAGCTGTTTTTT. It specifies CASGPTWARAVGELFF.